This T cell receptor (beta chain) was captured in a study of blood T cells in healthy people across ages. With a J-beta primer mix and a sample-barcoded 5' primer, a second PCR ran roughly 6 to 11 cycles. Each cDNA molecule was tagged by a template-switch adaptor with 12 random nucleotides. TCRdb re-derived calls from the 5' RACE reads in MiXCR, one entry per CDR3 protein. The sample has approximately 350,000 distinct CDR3 sequences, 45% to 65% seen once. Details on this clonotype: Its antigen is unknown.

V was trimmed by 2 bases and J by 7 bases, leaving 10 bases between them. CDR3 length: 13 residues. Germline lookup yields CDR1 SGHDT and CDR2 YYEEEE. General study points: A strong correlation was seen between TCR beta diversity and naive T cell percentage. The lack of PBMC sorting stopped any conclusive naive versus antigen-experienced comparison.

The origin of this receptor is a man aged 60 to 75 in good health. What was sequenced was blood. The chain has TRBV5-6 and TRBJ1-5, with D possibly being TRBD1 (6 bases). As DNA, the CDR3 is TGTGCCAGCAGCTTTGGGGGGGCGCAGCCCCAGCATTTT. This codes for CASSFGGAQPQHF.